The T cell receptor (beta chain) under discussion was sequenced for a study of blood T cell repertoires in COVID-19. Generated by immunoSEQ multiplex PCR, the TCRdb table keeps only in-frame clones and is missing some. The data show 25,000 to 30,000 clones, 90% to 95% seen once. Germline V gene data show CDR1 as SGHTA and CDR2 as FQGNSA. The CDR3 totals 12 residues. Unmatched junction bases numbered 4, after V lost 5 bases and J lost 9 bases. This clonotype originated in a woman in her sixties or seventies with COVID-19, enrolled during active disease. The sequenced sample was peripheral blood. The V gene is TRBV7-2, the J gene TRBJ2-1; 7 bases match TRBD1. The CDR3 here is CASSRPGGEQFF. The CDR3 DNA follows: TGTGCCAGCAGCAGGCCAGGGGGTGAGCAGTTCTTC.